This record looks at one T cell receptor (beta chain) sequence and its context. Clones were read by immunoSEQ multiplex PCR, and TCRdb kept only the in-frame ones, dropping some. The sample lists roughly 70,000 clones, about 68% occurring once. The sample originates from a study of blood T cell repertoires in COVID-19. For the study at large: T cells, B-cell-depleted T cells, or PBMCs supplied cDNA or gDNA.

The junction had 3 bases not matched to a gene; V was cut back by 6 bases and J by 5 bases. The CDR3 contains 14 residues. CDR1 SGHVS and CDR2 FQNEAQ come from the germline V gene. Sequenced: peripheral blood. The gene calls are TRBV7-8 and TRBJ2-5; 13 bases are a match to TRBD2. This clonotype was obtained from a woman between 65 and 79 years old with acute or convalescent COVID-19. The CDR3 reads CASRLAGGGETQYF. The CDR3 DNA sequence: TGTGCCAGCAGACTAGCGGGGGGGGGCGAGACCCAGTACTTC.